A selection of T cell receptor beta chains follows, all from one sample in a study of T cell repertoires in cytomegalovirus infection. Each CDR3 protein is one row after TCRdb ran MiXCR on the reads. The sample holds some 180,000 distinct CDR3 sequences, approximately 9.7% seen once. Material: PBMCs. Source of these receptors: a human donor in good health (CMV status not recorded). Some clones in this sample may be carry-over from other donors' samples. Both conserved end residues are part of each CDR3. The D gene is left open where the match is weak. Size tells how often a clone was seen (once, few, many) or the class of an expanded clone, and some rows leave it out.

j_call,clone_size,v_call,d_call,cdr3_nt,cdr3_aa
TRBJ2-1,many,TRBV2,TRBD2,TGTGCCAGCAGGGACCGTCCTACTAGCGGGAGGAACAATGAGCAGTTCTTC,CASRDRPTSGRNNEQFF
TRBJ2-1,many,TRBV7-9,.,TGTGCCAGCAGCGCCCTCAGGGGTCCCACCGAGGCGGGTGAGCAGTTCTTC,CASSALRGPTEAGEQFF
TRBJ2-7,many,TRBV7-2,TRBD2,TGTGCCAGCAGCTTAGGTAGCCTTACTAGCGGAACGTACTTC,CASSLGSLTSGTYF
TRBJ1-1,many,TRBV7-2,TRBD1,TGTGCCAGCAGCCAATACAGGGGTACTGAAGCTTTCTTT,CASSQYRGTEAFF
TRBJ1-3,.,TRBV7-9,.,TGTGCCAGCAGCTTAGACCCTGGAGACACCATATATTTT,CASSLDPGDTIYF
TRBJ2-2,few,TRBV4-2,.,TGTGCCAGCAGCCAAGAAGGGACTGCGAACACCGGGGAGCTGTTTTTT,CASSQEGTANTGELFF
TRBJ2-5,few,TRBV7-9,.,TGTGCCAGCAGCTATGCGGACTCTCAAGAGACCCAGTACTTC,CASSYADSQETQYF
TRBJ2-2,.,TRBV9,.,TGTGCCAGCAGCGGGCAGCTAGGAAGGGCCACCGGGGAGCTGTTTTTT,CASSGQLGRATGELFF
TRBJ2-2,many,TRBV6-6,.,TGTGCCAGCCAGGACCTGGGGCTAGCGCCGAACACCGGGGAGCTGTTTTTT,CASQDLGLAPNTGELFF
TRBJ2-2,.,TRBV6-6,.,TGTGCCAGCACCACCACCGTTCTGACAGCGAACACCGGGGAGCTGTTTTTT,CASTTTVLTANTGELFF
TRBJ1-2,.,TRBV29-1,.,TGCAGCTCCGTTGGAGAGGGGGGGACACGAGGCAACTATGGCTACACCTTC,CSSVGEGGTRGNYGYTF
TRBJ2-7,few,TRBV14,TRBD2,TGTGCCAGCAGCCAACGAAGCGGGAGCGCGACGTACGAGCAGTACTTC,CASSQRSGSATYEQYF
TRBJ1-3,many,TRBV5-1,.,TGCGCCAGCAGCTCCCAGGTGAACTCTGGAAACACCATATATTTT,CASSSQVNSGNTIYF
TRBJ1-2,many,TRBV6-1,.,TGTGCCAGCAGCCAGGGGAACTATGGCTACACCTTC,CASSQGNYGYTF
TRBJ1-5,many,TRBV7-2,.,TGTGCCAGCAGTTCCCCGGGTCTGCCCCAGCATTTT,CASSSPGLPQHF
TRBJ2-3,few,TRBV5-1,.,TGCGCCAGCAGCGGAGGAATTCCGGTGGCAGATACGCAGTATTTT,CASSGGIPVADTQYF
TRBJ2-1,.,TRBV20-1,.,TGCAGTGCTAGGGTTCCCAGAGGGAATGAGCAGTTCTTC,CSARVPRGNEQFF
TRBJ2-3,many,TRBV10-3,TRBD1,TGTGCCACCGGACAGGGGGAGGGCCCAGATACGCAGTATTTT,CATGQGEGPDTQYF
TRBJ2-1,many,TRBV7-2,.,TGTGCCAGCAGCTTGGCGGGGTCCAGGGGTGCCCACAATGAGCAGTTCTTC,CASSLAGSRGAHNEQFF
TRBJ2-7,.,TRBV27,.,TGTGCCAGCAGTTTAAGCCCGGACACCTACGAGCAGTACTTC,CASSLSPDTYEQYF
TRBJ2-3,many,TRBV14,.,TGTGCCAGCAGCCACAGCAGGTCGCGAACAGATACGCAGTATTTT,CASSHSRSRTDTQYF
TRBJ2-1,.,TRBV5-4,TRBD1,TGTGCCAGCAGCTTGGCGGCAGGGGGATCAGGAAATGAGCAGTTCTTC,CASSLAAGGSGNEQFF
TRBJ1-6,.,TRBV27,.,TGTGCCAGCAGCCGCAGCCGCGGGGAGGGTGGTTCACCCCTCCACTTT,CASSRSRGEGGSPLHF
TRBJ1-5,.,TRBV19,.,TGTGCCAGTAGTATAGGGACGGGTAGCAATCAGCCCCAGCATTTT,CASSIGTGSNQPQHF
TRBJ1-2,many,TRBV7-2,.,TGTGCCAGCAGCCCCCGACAGGTGGGCTATGGCTACACCTTC,CASSPRQVGYGYTF
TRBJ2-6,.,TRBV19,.,TGTGCCAGTAGTAAAGACCGCTCTGGGGCCAACGTCCTGACTTTC,CASSKDRSGANVLTF
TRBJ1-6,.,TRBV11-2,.,TGTGCCAGCAGCTTAAGCGGGAGCTCCTATAATTCACCCCTCCACTTT,CASSLSGSSYNSPLHF
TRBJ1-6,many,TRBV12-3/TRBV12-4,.,TGTGCCAGCAGCTCACAGAATTCACCCCTCCACTTT,CASSSQNSPLHF
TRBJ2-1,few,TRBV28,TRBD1,TGTGCCAGCAGTCGCCAACCAACCGGGACAGGACAGTTCTTC,CASSRQPTGTGQFF
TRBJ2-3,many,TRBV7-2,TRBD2,TGTGCCAGCAGCTTAGGAGCGGGAGCGGTAGATACGCAGTATTTT,CASSLGAGAVDTQYF
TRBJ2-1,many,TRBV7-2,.,TGTGCCAGCAGATACGAGGGGACGTTAAATGAGCAGTTCTTC,CASRYEGTLNEQFF
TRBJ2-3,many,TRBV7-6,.,TGTGCCAGCAGCCACGACCGGGACTCCAACACAGATACGCAGTATTTT,CASSHDRDSNTDTQYF
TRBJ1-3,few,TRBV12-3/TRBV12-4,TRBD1,TGTGCCAACAGACGACAGGGTGGAAACACCATATATTTT,CANRRQGGNTIYF
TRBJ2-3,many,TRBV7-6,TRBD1,TGTGCCAGCAGCCTGCGCTCGGGACAGGATATCGAGGCGCAGTATTTT,CASSLRSGQDIEAQYF
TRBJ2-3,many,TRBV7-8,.,TGTGCCAGCAGCTCCCCCTCGAAGGGAGATACGCAGTATTTT,CASSSPSKGDTQYF
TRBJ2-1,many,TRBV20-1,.,TGCAGTGCTAGAGATCAGGAGTACTCCTACAATGAGCAGTTCTTC,CSARDQEYSYNEQFF
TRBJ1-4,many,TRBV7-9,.,TGTGCCAGCAGCTTAGTTACGGTACCAGTAAAACTGTTTTTT,CASSLVTVPVKLFF
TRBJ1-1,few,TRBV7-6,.,TGTGCTAGCAGCCTCAGGGATGGCACTGAAGCTTTCTTT,CASSLRDGTEAFF
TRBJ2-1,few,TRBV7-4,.,TGTGCCAGCAGCCCAAGGACTACCAGAGAACTCAATGAGCAGTTCTTC,CASSPRTTRELNEQFF
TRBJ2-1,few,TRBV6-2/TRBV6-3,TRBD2,TGTGCCAGCAGTCCTCATACTAGCGTAAGCTACAATGAGCAGTTCTTC,CASSPHTSVSYNEQFF
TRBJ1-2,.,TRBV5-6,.,TGTGCCAGCAGCCGTGGAAAGGGAGGCTACACCTTC,CASSRGKGGYTF
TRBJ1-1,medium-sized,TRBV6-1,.,TGTGCCAGCAAACCGTTACAGGGCACCGAAGCTTTCTTT,CASKPLQGTEAFF